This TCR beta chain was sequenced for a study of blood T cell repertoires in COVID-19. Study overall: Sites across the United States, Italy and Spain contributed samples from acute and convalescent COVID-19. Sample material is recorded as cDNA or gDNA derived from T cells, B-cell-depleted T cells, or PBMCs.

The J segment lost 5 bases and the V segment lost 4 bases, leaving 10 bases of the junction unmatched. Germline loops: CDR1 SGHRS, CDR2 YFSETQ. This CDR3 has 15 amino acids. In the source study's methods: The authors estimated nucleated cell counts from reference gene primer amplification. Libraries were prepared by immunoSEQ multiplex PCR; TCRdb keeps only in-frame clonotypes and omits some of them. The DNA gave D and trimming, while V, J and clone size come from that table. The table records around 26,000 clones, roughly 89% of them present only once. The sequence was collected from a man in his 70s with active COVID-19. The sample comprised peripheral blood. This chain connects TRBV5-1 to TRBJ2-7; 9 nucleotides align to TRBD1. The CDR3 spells CASSITGTGLNEQYF. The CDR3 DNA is TGCGCCAGCAGCATTACCGGGACAGGGCTAAACGAGCAGTACTTC.